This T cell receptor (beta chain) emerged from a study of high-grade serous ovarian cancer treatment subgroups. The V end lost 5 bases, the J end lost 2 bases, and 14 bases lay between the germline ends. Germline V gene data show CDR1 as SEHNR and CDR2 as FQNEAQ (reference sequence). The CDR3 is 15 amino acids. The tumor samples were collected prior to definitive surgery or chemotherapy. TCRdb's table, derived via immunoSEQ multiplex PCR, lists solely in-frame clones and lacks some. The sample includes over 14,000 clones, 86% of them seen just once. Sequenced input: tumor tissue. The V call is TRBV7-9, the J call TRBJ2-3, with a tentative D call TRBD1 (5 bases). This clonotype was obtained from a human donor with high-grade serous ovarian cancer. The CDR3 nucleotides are TGTGCCAGCAGCCTGACAGCAATGGCCACAGATACGCAGTATTTT. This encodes CASSLTAMATDTQYF.